The entry below gives a single T cell receptor (beta chain) sequence along with its context. The antigen is not known. The data belong to a study of T cell responses to AZD1222 COVID-19 vaccine. Findings and caveats of the study: Baseline serostatus was positive in only six AZD1222 recipients. After two AZD1222 doses, spike-specific TCR breadth and depth rose versus day 0.

Germline-derived CDR1 and CDR2 are MNHEY and SVGAGI. There are 14 residues in the CDR3. Trimming took off 6 bases at V and 2 bases at J, with 14 bases between the two ends. The data were produced by immunoSEQ multiplex PCR, yet TCRdb's version contains in-frame clones alone and is incomplete. The sample consists of 140,000 or so clones, roughly 93% of them appearing once. Pooled in the analysis were second doses at about 4 or about 12 weeks. The clonotype was recovered from an adult who received the AZD1222 COVID-19 vaccine. Specimen: peripheral blood, collected 28 days after the second AZD1222 dose. This rearrangement joins TRBV6-5 to TRBJ2-7, with a tentative D call TRBD2 (6 bases). The CDR3 coding sequence is TGTGCCAGCAGACGTGCGGGACGAACCTACGAGCAGTACTTC. Translation gives CASRRAGRTYEQYF.